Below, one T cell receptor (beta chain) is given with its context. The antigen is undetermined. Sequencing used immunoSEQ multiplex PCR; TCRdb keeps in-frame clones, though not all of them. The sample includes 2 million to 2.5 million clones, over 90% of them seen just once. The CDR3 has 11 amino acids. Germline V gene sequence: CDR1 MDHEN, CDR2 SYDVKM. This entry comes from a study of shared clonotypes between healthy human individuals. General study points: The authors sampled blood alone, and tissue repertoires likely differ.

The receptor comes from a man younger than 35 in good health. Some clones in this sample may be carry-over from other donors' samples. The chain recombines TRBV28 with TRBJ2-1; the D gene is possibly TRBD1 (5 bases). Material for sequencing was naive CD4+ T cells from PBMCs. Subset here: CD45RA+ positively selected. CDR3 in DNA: TGTGCTCAGGGTTCAGGTAATGAGCAGTTCTTC. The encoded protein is CAQGSGNEQFF.